This entry lists 11 T cell receptor beta chains sequenced from one sample in a study of graft-versus-host responses after intestinal transplantation. Sequencing used immunoSEQ multiplex PCR; TCRdb keeps in-frame clones, though not all of them. The sample yields about 96,000 clones, roughly 90% seen once. No cognate antigen is known for these TCRs. The sample here was unstimulated CD4+ T cells sorted from spleen or lymph node cells, taken before intestinal transplant. The receptors come from a human donor who received an intestinal transplant.

This clone appeared a few times. Additional DNA sequences in this sample encode the identical CDR3. The chain combines TRBV6-1 with TRBJ1-5; D is uncertain. Germline loops: CDR1 MNHNS, CDR2 SASEGT. The CDR3 runs to 13 residues. Between the trimmed V and J ends, which lost 6 bases and 1 base, there was a span of 7 bases. In DNA form, the CDR3 reads TGTGCCAGCAGGCAGGACAGCAATCAGCCCCAGCATTTT. This sequence encodes CASRQDSNQPQHF.

The chain couples TRBV7-6 to TRBJ2-1; 9 positions match TRBD2. The CDR3 consists of 15 residues. Trimming took 5 bases from V and 8 from J; bases not matched to a gene: 10. Germline CDR1 and CDR2: SGHVS and FNYEAQ. The CDR3: CASSRRGRETHEQFF. Here the CDR3 DNA reads TGTGCCAGCAGCCGGCGCGGGAGGGAGACGCATGAGCAGTTCTTC. Variable domain in full (rest from reference TRBV7-6 and TRBJ2-1): GAGVSQSPRYKVTKRGQDVALRCDPISGHVSLYWYRQALGQGPEFLTYFNYEAQQDKSGLPNDRFSAERPEGSISTLTIQRTEQRDSAMYRCASSRRGRETHEQFFGPGTRLTVL.

The chain recombines TRBV7-6 with TRBJ1-1, with 7 bases lining up with TRBD1. V shed 2 bases and J 0 bases; nucleotides not matched to a gene: 12. CDR1 is SGHVS, CDR2 FNYEAQ, per germline. The CDR3 contains 18 residues. The CDR3 protein is CASSLTRTGPGVNTEAFF. CDR3 DNA: TGTGCCAGCAGCTTAACGAGGACAGGCCCTGGCGTGAACACTGAAGCTTTCTTT.

This clone was counted a single time. V is TRBV5-6 and J is TRBJ2-5; maybe TRBD2 (6 bases). Per the germline V gene, CDR1 is SGHDT and CDR2 is YYEEEE. V was cut by 3 bases and J by 0 bases, with 9 bases left in between. CDR3 length equals 14 residues. CDR3 amino acids: CASSWGVHQETQYF. The CDR3 coding sequence is TGTGCCAGCAGCTGGGGGGTGCACCAAGAGACCCAGTACTTC.

The chain carries TRBV6-5 and TRBJ1-2; 7 positions agree with TRBD1. With V trimmed by 5 bases and J by 1 base, 7 bases remained unmatched. This CDR3 has 15 amino acids. Germline V gene lookup returns CDR1 MNHEY and CDR2 SVGAGI. The chain's CDR3 is CASSHRTGVNYGYTF. Written as DNA, the CDR3 is TGTGCCAGCAGTCACCGGACAGGCGTTAACTATGGCTACACCTTC.

The chain carries TRBV5-1 and TRBJ2-7, with a possible D match to TRBD1 (5 bases). Germline-derived CDR1 and CDR2 are SGHRS and YFSETQ. V was clipped by 2 bases and J by 0 bases, with 9 bases between them. This CDR3 comprises 14 residues. The DNA of the CDR3 is TGCGCCAGCAGCTTTGGGGCAGGCTCCTACGAGCAGTACTTC. It translates to CASSFGAGSYEQYF.

The genes are TRBV7-9 and TRBJ2-3; the match to TRBD1 covers 9 bases. V shed 5 bases and J 3 bases; nucleotides not matched to a gene: 15. Germline V CDR1 and CDR2: SEHNR, FQNEAQ (reference sequence). The CDR3 has 18 amino acids. Here the CDR3 DNA reads TGTGCCAGCAGCACGGGACAGGGTCCGGGTCCATCGACAGATACGCAGTATTTT. It yields the protein CASSTGQGPGPSTDTQYF.

The chain couples TRBV27 to TRBJ2-1, with D perhaps matching TRBD2 (6 bases). Germline CDR1 reads MNHEY; CDR2 reads SMNVEV (reference sequence). The V end lost 3 bases, the J end lost 3 bases, and 21 bases lay between the germline ends. This CDR3 has 18 amino acids. The CDR3 bases are TGTGCCAGCAGTTTGTACCCTCTCCGGGAGAGGGGCTACAATGAGCAGTTCTTC. Its translation: CASSLYPLRERGYNEQFF.

The rearrangement links TRBV6-1 to TRBJ1-5; D ambiguous. Deletions cut 2 bases from V and 4 bases from J, with 9 bases between. This CDR3 region has 14 residues. The germline V gene has CDR1 MNHNS and CDR2 SASEGT. The CDR3 region is CASSEMGINQPQHF. In DNA form, the CDR3 reads TGTGCCAGCAGTGAAATGGGTATAAATCAGCCCCAGCATTTT.

The V and J genes are TRBV14 and TRBJ2-7; D gene unclear. V lost 0 bases and J lost 0, with 9 bases in between. CDR1 is SGHDN, CDR2 FVKESK, per germline. The CDR3 is 15 amino acids. Here the CDR3 reads CASSQDIRSSYEQYF. CDR3 nucleotide sequence: TGTGCCAGCAGCCAAGATATCAGGAGCTCCTACGAGCAGTACTTC.

The genes are TRBV9 and TRBJ2-3, with 10 positions matching TRBD2. CDR1 SGDLS and CDR2 YYNGEE come from the germline V gene. The CDR3 spans 16 residues. The trim removed 2 bases at V and 0 bases at J, leaving 3 bases unmatched. The CDR3 loop reads CASSVSTSGSTDTQYF. The CDR3, as DNA: TGTGCCAGCAGCGTCTCGACTAGCGGGAGCACAGATACGCAGTATTTT. The variable domain in full, completed from reference TRBV9 and TRBJ2-3, reads DSGVTQTPKHLITATGQRVTLRCSPRSGDLSVYWYQQSLDQGLQFLIQYYNGEERAKGNILERFSAQQFPDLHSELNLSSLELGDSALYFCASSVSTSGSTDTQYFGPGTRLTVL.